This T cell receptor beta chain was found in a study of cytomegalovirus exposure and HLA in healthy donors. As for the study in general: Sequencing of around 200 million T cells in an earlier analysis found approximately 120 million unique TCR beta sequences.

Samples came from healthy bone marrow donors. This clone was found a few times. The target antigen is unknown. The PCR ran on 60 Vbeta and 13 Jbeta primers. Sequencing was performed with immunoSEQ multiplex PCR; in TCRdb, only in-frame clones are kept and a portion is missing. The sample includes some 250,000 clones, 75% to 85% of them seen just once. CDR3 length: 16 amino acids. With V trimmed by 1 base and J by 5 bases, 8 bases remained unmatched. In germline, CDR1 is KGHSH, CDR2 LQKENI. Study-wide results and limits: The listing of about 150 TCR beta chains classed them as cytomegalovirus-associated. Researchers had no immune exposure information except CMV serostatus available.

The sequence derives from a woman in her fifties or sixties in good health and CMV-seropositive. The chain couples TRBV18 to TRBJ1-5, with 7 bases lining up with TRBD1. The sample taken for sequencing was PBMCs. The CDR3 DNA reads as TGTGCCAGCTCACCACAAAACAGGGGAATGGATCAGCCCCAGCATTTT. It yields the protein CASSPQNRGMDQPQHF.